This section outlines one T cell receptor (beta chain) sequence together with its context. The sample is drawn from a study of shared clonotypes between healthy human individuals. Terminally differentiated effector memory CD45RA+ cells were excluded from the naive CD8 cells, which were CD45RO-negative and positively selected for CCR7. Germline V gene data show CDR1 as SGHNT and CDR2 as YYREEE (reference sequence). The CDR3 extends over 13 amino acids. V lost 0 bases and J lost 9, with 10 bases in between. Using roughly 180 ng DNA, about 29,000 T cell genomes, the sorted-subset replicate PCRs were run. Sequencing used immunoSEQ multiplex PCR; TCRdb keeps in-frame clones, though not all of them. The data hold hundreds of thousands of clones, with 80% to 95% observed a single time.

This chain uses TRBV5-4 with TRBJ2-1; D ambiguous. Specimen: naive CD8+ T cells sorted from blood. This sequence originates from a man under 40 in good health. For the CDR3, the DNA is TGTGCCAGCAGCTTGGCGGGTAGTCTTGAGCAGTTCTTC. Its protein is CASSLAGSLEQFF.